The 28 T cell receptor beta chains reported below all come from one sample, sequenced in a study of cytotoxic CD8 clonotypes in ibrutinib-treated CLL. TCRdb's table, derived via immunoSEQ multiplex PCR, lists solely in-frame clones and lacks some. The data hold about 56,000 clones, with 56% observed a single time. Sequenced material: PBMCs, taken after 24 months of ibrutinib treatment. These receptors all stem from a human donor with chronic lymphocytic leukemia.

This clone was detected a few times. V is TRBV5-1 and J is TRBJ1-1; D gene unclear. Germline-derived CDR1 and CDR2 are SGHRS and YFSETQ. V lost 0 bases, J lost 3 bases, and 6 bases lay in between. The CDR3 has 13 amino acids. CDR3 loop: CASSLVRDTEAFF. The CDR3, as DNA: TGCGCCAGCAGCTTGGTGAGGGACACTGAAGCTTTCTTT.

The chain carries TRBV5-1 and TRBJ2-3; TRBD1 matches 9 bases. V trimming: 2 bases; J trimming: 4 bases; junction bases outside the gene matches: 5. The CDR3 contains 15 residues. CDR1 SGHRS and CDR2 YFSETQ come from the germline V gene. The DNA of the CDR3 is TGCGCCAGCAGCTTACCGGGACAGGGCCCAGATACGCAGTATTTT. Its translation: CASSLPGQGPDTQYF.

This clone has only a few counts. CDR3 loop: CASKRTALSYEQYF. The CDR3 nucleotides are TGTGCCAGCAAGAGGACAGCTCTCTCCTACGAGCAGTACTTC. V is TRBV6-5 and J is TRBJ2-7; tentatively, D is TRBD1 (6 bases). Deletions cut 7 bases from V and 0 bases from J, with 13 bases between. The length of the CDR3 is 14 residues. Germline CDR1 is MNHEY and CDR2 is SVGAGI.

This clone was seen more than once but under ten times. The chain links TRBV11-2 to TRBJ2-3; D call uncertain. CDR1 is SGHAT, CDR2 FQNNGV, per germline. Trimming took off 1 base at V and 3 bases at J, with 8 bases between the two ends. This CDR3 is built from 14 residues. The CDR3 DNA reads TGTGCCAGCAGCTTAGCGGGCACGACAGATACGCAGTATTTT. It yields the protein CASSLAGTTDTQYF.

This clone was counted only a few times. The V gene is TRBV11-2, the J gene TRBJ1-2; D remains ambiguous. This CDR3 comprises 13 residues. Trimming left V 3 bases short and J 2 bases short, with 7 bases between. CDR1 SGHAT and CDR2 FQNNGV come from the germline V gene. The CDR3: CASSFPPNYGYTF. The DNA for the CDR3 is TGTGCCAGCAGCTTCCCCCCAAACTATGGCTACACCTTC.

The chain has TRBV5-4 and TRBJ1-2; TRBD1 matches at 7 bases. The germline gives CDR1 SGHNT, CDR2 YYREEE (reference sequence). V lost 4 bases and J lost 0; bases outside the gene matches: 3. The length of the CDR3 is 14 residues. Written as DNA, the CDR3 is TGTGCCAGCAGCCTCGGACAGGCTAACTATGGCTACACCTTC. This translates into CASSLGQANYGYTF.

This chain connects TRBV9 to TRBJ2-5, with 7 bases identical to TRBD2. The trim removed 0 bases at V and 5 bases at J, leaving 10 bases unmatched. The CDR3 contains 16 residues. The germline gives CDR1 SGDLS, CDR2 YYNGEE. DNA of the CDR3: TGTGCCAGCAGCGTAGTTCCTAGCGGCGCCCTCGAGACCCAGTACTTC. Amino acids: CASSVVPSGALETQYF.

This clone showed up just a few times. The rearrangement links TRBV6-1 to TRBJ1-5, with D possibly being TRBD1 (5 bases). V was clipped by 10 bases and J by 4 bases, with 17 bases between them. The germline V gene has CDR1 MNHNS and CDR2 SASEGT. This CDR3 has 14 residues. The CDR3 loop reads CATWDRKGNQPQHF. CDR3 nucleotides: TGTGCCACCTGGGACCGTAAGGGGAATCAGCCCCAGCATTTT.

This clone was seen only once. The gene calls are TRBV10-3 and TRBJ2-1; TRBD1 matches 8 bases. Germline V gene data show CDR1 as ENHRY and CDR2 as SYGVKD. The V gene end was trimmed by 5 bases and the J gene end by 4 bases; junction bases not matched to a gene: 10. This CDR3 is 16 amino acids long. This chain's CDR3 is CAISSLDRGVYNEQFF. The CDR3, as DNA: TGTGCCATCAGTTCTCTAGACAGGGGAGTATACAATGAGCAGTTCTTC.

DNA for the CDR3: TGTGCCAGCAGCTTAGACAGGGGTTTGGAGGGGTTCTTC. It codes for CASSLDRGLEGFF. The J gene is TRBJ2-1, the V gene TRBV11-2; D assignment may be TRBD1 or TRBD2 (6 bases each). The germline CDR1 and CDR2 sequences are SGHAT and FQNNGV. The V and J ends lost 0 bases and 15 bases respectively, with 15 bases between them. The CDR3 runs 13 residues.

The chain combines TRBV6-4 with TRBJ2-5; D is tentatively TRBD1 or TRBD2 (5 bases each). CDR1 and CDR2 from the germline V gene are MRHNA and SNTAGT. Trimming took off 4 bases at V and 7 bases at J, with 16 bases between the two ends. There are 14 residues in the CDR3. This CDR3 is CASSVLAGSGTQYF. Written as DNA, the CDR3 is TGTGCCAGCAGTGTTTTGGCAGGGAGCGGGACCCAGTACTTC.

This clone has just one count. The gene calls are TRBV11-1 and TRBJ2-3; D unclear. The germline gives CDR1 SGHAT, CDR2 FQDESV (reference sequence). Trimming shortened V by 2 bases and J by 6 bases, and 9 bases separated the two germline ends. CDR3 length equals 13 residues. The CDR3 DNA reads TGTGCCAGCAGCTTATTTGGGTCGGATACGCAGTATTTT. The encoded protein is CASSLFGSDTQYF. The complete variable domain, with remaining parts taken from reference TRBV11-1 and TRBJ2-3, reads EAEVAQSPRYKITEKSQAVAFWCDPISGHATLYWYRQILGQGPELLVQFQDESVVDDSQLPKDRFSAERLKGVDSTLKIQPAELGDSAMYLCASSLFGSDTQYFGPGTRLTVL.

This clone turned up a few times. The gene calls are TRBV28 and TRBJ1-2; no definite D call. This CDR3 spans 13 amino acids. Germline values: CDR1 MDHEN, CDR2 SYDVKM. The germline V and J ends were trimmed by 2 bases and 0 bases, with 4 bases remaining between them. The CDR3 reads CASSLIANYGYTF. The CDR3 region has the DNA TGTGCCAGCAGTTTAATAGCTAACTATGGCTACACCTTC.

J is TRBJ2-2 and V is TRBV5-6; no reliable D call. Per germline, CDR1 SGHDT and CDR2 YYEEEE. The CDR3 contains 15 residues. V was shortened by 2 bases and J by 0 bases, with 8 bases between the two germline ends. The DNA of the CDR3 is TGTGCCAGCAGCTTTGAGGAAACGAACACCGGGGAGCTGTTTTTT. Translation gives CASSFEETNTGELFF.

There are many counts of this clone. The rearrangement joins TRBV30 to TRBJ2-2; possibly TRBD1 for D (5 bases). This CDR3 contains 16 residues. CDR1 and CDR2 from the germline V gene are GTSNPN and SVGIG (reference sequence). Trimming stripped 0 bases from V and 9 bases from J, with 20 bases between. In nucleotides, the CDR3 is TGTGCCTGGAGTGTACCCGCGCAGGGTGCCCGAAGGGAGCTGTTTTTT. This encodes CAWSVPAQGARRELFF.

The V gene is TRBV6-5, the J gene TRBJ1-6; D call uncertain. Germline values: CDR1 MNHEY, CDR2 SVGAGI. The CDR3 has 12 residues. Trimming pared 2 bases from V and 7 bases from J, leaving 3 bases between. CDR3 bases: TGTGCCAGCAGTTACGGCAATTCACCCCTCCACTTT. Protein sequence: CASSYGNSPLHF.

V gene TRBV7-2 combines with J gene TRBJ1-1; tentatively, D is TRBD1 (6 bases). Germline lookup yields CDR1 SGHTA and CDR2 FQGNSA. V was trimmed by 5 bases and J by 0 bases, leaving 10 bases between them. The CDR3 contains 14 residues. Written as DNA, the CDR3 is TGTGCCAGCAGCCGGGGGGACATGAACACTGAAGCTTTCTTT. It codes for CASSRGDMNTEAFF. The full variable domain, rest sourced from reference TRBV7-2 and TRBJ1-1, is GAGVSQSPSNKVTEKGKDVELRCDPISGHTALYWYRQSLGQGLEFLIYFQGNSAPDKSGLPSDRFSAERTGGSVSTLTIQRTQQEDSAVYLCASSRGDMNTEAFFGQGTRLTVV.

This clone was seen only a few times. This chain links TRBV5-6 with TRBJ2-7; TRBD2 is a possible D gene (6 bases). V was trimmed by 2 bases and J by 7 bases, leaving 7 bases between them. The germline V gene encodes CDR1 SGHDT and CDR2 YYEEEE. This CDR3 is 11 amino acids long. In nucleotides, the CDR3 is TGTGCCAGCAGCTTTGGGGGGGAGCAGTACGTC. Amino acid sequence: CASSFGGEQYV.

The CDR3 DNA reads TGTGCCAGCAGTTATTTTGGTACCCGGGTCGAGCAGTACTTC. Encoded protein: CASSYFGTRVEQYF. This chain joins TRBV6-5 and TRBJ2-7, with no clear D. This CDR3 has 14 amino acids. Trimming pared 3 bases from V and 6 bases from J, leaving 15 bases between. CDR1 MNHEY and CDR2 SVGAGI come from the germline V gene.

The chain recombines TRBV6-5 with TRBJ2-3, with TRBD2 identical over 10 bases. From germline, CDR1 is MNHEY and CDR2 SVGAGI. The CDR3 totals 16 residues. The V and J ends lost 3 bases and 4 bases, in that order; junction bases with no gene match: 7. This CDR3 reads CASSYTAGGPSDTQYF. For the CDR3, the DNA is TGTGCCAGCAGTTATACAGCGGGAGGGCCGTCAGATACGCAGTATTTT.

The chain is built from TRBV28 and TRBJ1-1, with a tentative D call TRBD1 (5 bases). CDR3 length: 16 amino acids. Trimming took 5 bases from V and 0 from J, leaving 16 bases between them. The germline V gene encodes CDR1 MDHEN and CDR2 SYDVKM. The CDR3 sequence is CASSPDAGLMNTEAFF. CDR3 DNA: TGTGCCAGCAGTCCCGATGCGGGGCTGATGAACACTGAAGCTTTCTTT.

The V call is TRBV7-6, the J call TRBJ1-2, with D possibly matching TRBD1 (6 bases). This CDR3 region has 15 residues. Per the germline V gene, CDR1 is SGHVS and CDR2 is FNYEAQ. V lost 1 base and J lost 0, with 9 bases in between. CDR3 amino acids: CASSLGAGANYGYTF. In DNA, the CDR3 is TGTGCCAGCAGCTTAGGGGCAGGGGCTAACTATGGCTACACCTTC.

The chain carries TRBV5-1 and TRBJ2-3; unclear D gene. The germline gives CDR1 SGHRS, CDR2 YFSETQ. V gave up 0 bases and J gave up 1 base, with 3 bases separating them. CDR3 length equals 13 residues. Here the CDR3 DNA reads TGCGCCAGCAGCTTGGGGGGCACAGATACGCAGTATTTT. Its protein is CASSLGGTDTQYF.

The chain has TRBV11-2 and TRBJ2-4; possibly TRBD2 for D (5 bases). The CDR3 has 18 amino acids. From germline, CDR1 is SGHAT and CDR2 FQNNGV. V shed 5 bases and J shed 1 base, with 21 bases lying between them. In DNA form, the CDR3 reads TGTGCCAGCAGCCCCCCAGTACGAGGGTGGGCGGCCAAAAACATTCAGTACTTC. Protein sequence: CASSPPVRGWAAKNIQYF.

V usage is TRBV9 and J usage is TRBJ2-1; D unclear. The CDR3 is 13 residues long. V gave up 3 bases and J gave up 8 bases, with 12 bases separating them. CDR1 is SGDLS, CDR2 YYNGEE, per germline. Here the CDR3 DNA reads TGTGCCAGCAGCGGTGGTTTTGGTCATGAGCAGTTCTTC. Its translation: CASSGGFGHEQFF.

This rearrangement joins TRBV27 to TRBJ2-3, with D unclear. The length of the CDR3 is 13 residues. CDR1 is MNHEY and CDR2 is SMNVEV in the germline V gene (reference sequence). V lost 6 bases to trimming and J lost 2 bases, with 9 bases between them. CDR3 bases: TGTGCCAGCAGGGGCGGTTTCACAGATACGCAGTATTTT. Translating gives CASRGGFTDTQYF.

This clone appeared many times. The V call is TRBV2, the J call TRBJ2-2, with D possibly being TRBD1 or TRBD2 (5 bases each). This CDR3 is 16 amino acids long. Between the trimmed V and J ends, which lost 6 bases and 3 bases, there was a span of 17 bases. Looked up from germline, CDR1 is SNHLY and CDR2 is FYNNEI. CDR3 sequence reads: CASRPLGLGHTGELFF. The DNA for the CDR3 is TGTGCCAGCAGACCACTCGGACTGGGACACACCGGGGAGCTGTTTTTT.

This chain links TRBV6-5 with TRBJ2-3; D unresolved. Trimming took 4 bases from V and 3 from J, leaving 8 bases between them. The CDR3 contains 13 residues. In germline, CDR1 is MNHEY, CDR2 SVGAGI. The CDR3 sequence: CASSFQRTDTQYF. The CDR3 nucleotides are TGTGCCAGCAGTTTTCAACGGACAGATACGCAGTATTTT.